These 29 T cell receptor beta chains were sequenced from one sample in a study of cytomegalovirus exposure and HLA in healthy donors. Primers for the PCR totalled 60 Vbeta and 13 Jbeta. The protocol was immunoSEQ multiplex PCR, while the TCRdb copy is restricted to in-frame clones and leaves out a portion. The sample consists of 250,000 to 350,000 clones, roughly 70% of them appearing once. Sequences were obtained from PBMCs. All receptors come from a female donor in good health and CMV-seronegative.

The chain employs TRBV28 and TRBJ1-2, with a weak D call TRBD1 (5 bases). CDR1 and CDR2 from the germline V gene are MDHEN and SYDVKM. V lost 5 bases and J lost 8, with 9 bases in between. This CDR3 has 11 residues. CDR3 sequence reads: CASSHQGGYTF. The CDR3 region has the DNA TGTGCCAGCAGTCACCAGGGCGGCTACACCTTC.

This chain connects TRBV5-6 to TRBJ2-1, with no clear D. Trimming removed 2 bases from V and 0 bases from J, with 15 bases in between. CDR3 length: 17 residues. In germline, CDR1 is SGHDT, CDR2 YYEEEE. CDR3 nucleotide sequence: TGTGCCAGCAGCTTCATTCCCAGGCAGGTCTCCTACAATGAGCAGTTCTTC. This translates into CASSFIPRQVSYNEQFF.

This clone was seen once. One end of the junction is discordant with germline, which a read error may explain. The rearrangement links TRBV7-9 to TRBJ2-1; TRBD2 matches 8 bases. The CDR3 extends over 16 amino acids. Germline V gives CDR1 SEHNR, CDR2 FQNEAQ (reference sequence). This CDR3 is CSSSFTSGRSYNEQFF. CDR3 coding DNA: TGTTCCAGCAGCTTTACTAGCGGCCGCTCCTACAATGAGCAGTTCTTC.

This clone appeared a few times. The genes are TRBV5-4 and TRBJ2-5, with TRBD2 identical over 11 bases. Germline CDR1 reads SGHNT; CDR2 reads YYREEE (reference sequence). V lost 4 bases to trimming and J lost 0 bases; unmatched junction nucleotides: 5. The CDR3 is made up of 16 amino acids. CDR3 protein: CASSPGLAAYQETQYF. The CDR3 nucleotides read TGTGCCAGCAGCCCGGGACTAGCGGCGTACCAAGAGACCCAGTACTTC.

A few counts support this clone. This sequence joins TRBV10-3 and TRBJ1-2; TRBD1 is a possible D gene (6 bases). Between the trimmed V and J ends, which lost 9 bases and 3 bases, there was a span of 14 bases. Germline V gives CDR1 ENHRY, CDR2 SYGVKD. The CDR3 runs 13 residues. Here the CDR3 DNA reads TGTGCCATGTTAGGGGACAACTACTATGGCTACACCTTC. Translating gives CAMLGDNYYGYTF.

The chain is built from TRBV10-3 and TRBJ2-1; 7 bases are shared with TRBD1. Germline CDR1 and CDR2: ENHRY and SYGVKD. The trim removed 4 bases at V and 4 bases at J, leaving 10 bases unmatched. The CDR3 is 16 residues long. CDR3 sequence reads: CAISALGQSSYNEQFF. The CDR3 coding sequence is TGTGCCATCAGTGCCTTGGGACAGAGCTCTTACAATGAGCAGTTCTTC.

This chain joins TRBV29-1 and TRBJ2-5; TRBD1 matches at 10 bases. The CDR3 runs 13 residues. Germline V gene lookup returns CDR1 SQVTM and CDR2 ANQGSEA. The CDR3 sequence: CSLRDRGQETQYF. In DNA form, the CDR3 reads TGCAGTCTCCGGGACAGGGGCCAAGAGACCCAGTACTTC.

The J gene is TRBJ2-7, the V gene TRBV12-5; D not certain. Germline loops: CDR1 LGHNT, CDR2 FRNRAP. V lost 4 bases to trimming and J lost 2 bases, with 9 bases between them. CDR3 length: 13 amino acids. The CDR3: CASGYGQAYEQYF. In DNA form, the CDR3 reads TGTGCTAGTGGTTACGGCCAGGCCTACGAGCAGTACTTC.

This rearrangement joins TRBV5-1 to TRBJ1-1; TRBD1 aligns across 8 bases. The CDR3 length is 14 residues. CDR1 and CDR2 from the germline V gene are SGHRS and YFSETQ. V shed 4 bases and J 1 base; nucleotides not matched to a gene: 3. The CDR3 here is CASSEGQGNTEAFF. CDR3 in DNA: TGCGCCAGCAGCGAAGGACAGGGGAACACTGAAGCTTTCTTT.

The rearrangement uses TRBV28 and TRBJ1-2; D is unclear. From germline, CDR1 is MDHEN and CDR2 SYDVKM. The CDR3 has 15 residues. Trimming took off 6 bases at V and 4 bases at J, with 18 bases between the two ends. CDR3 region: CASSPTIGGSYGYTF. DNA of the CDR3: TGTGCCAGCAGCCCTACCATCGGCGGTAGCTATGGCTACACCTTC.

The rearrangement joins TRBV10-2 to TRBJ2-1; D may be TRBD2 (5 bases). Trimming removed 3 bases from V and 9 bases from J, with 9 bases in between. Germline loops: CDR1 WSHSY, CDR2 SAAADI. The CDR3 spans 12 residues. The CDR3 DNA reads TGCGCCAGCAGTGATGAGAGCGGTGAGCAGTTCTTC. It is translated as CASSDESGEQFF.

The chain employs TRBV4-1 and TRBJ2-3; 10 bases line up with TRBD2. With 4 bases clipped from V and 0 bases from J, the junction kept 4 bases outside the gene matches. The CDR3 extends over 16 amino acids. Germline loops: CDR1 MGHRA, CDR2 YSYEKL. The CDR3, as DNA: TGCGCCAGCAGCCGGGGAGCGGGAGGGAGCACAGATACGCAGTATTTT. Translation: CASSRGAGGSTDTQYF.

The chain has TRBV9 and TRBJ2-5; a weak D match, TRBD1 (5 bases). This CDR3 is 16 amino acids long. Looked up from germline, CDR1 is SGDLS and CDR2 is YYNGEE. V was shortened by 0 bases and J by 2 bases, with 14 bases between the two germline ends. CDR3 sequence (DNA): TGTGCCAGCAGCGTAGACTGGGGCGGTTCACAAGAGACCCAGTACTTC. Residues: CASSVDWGGSQETQYF.

The chain employs TRBV5-1 and TRBJ2-5; a weak D match, TRBD2 (5 bases). The CDR3 sequence is 14 residues long. Trimming cost V 2 bases and J 2 bases, with 10 bases left between them. CDR1 SGHRS and CDR2 YFSETQ come from the germline V gene. The CDR3 DNA reads TGCGCCAGCAGCTTAATGGTAGCGCAAGAGACCCAGTACTTC. This codes for CASSLMVAQETQYF.

The chain combines TRBV2 with TRBJ2-1, with D possibly being TRBD2 (5 bases). Trimming cost V 8 bases and J 7 bases, with 18 bases left between them. CDR3 size: 14 residues. The germline CDR1 and CDR2 sequences are SNHLY and FYNNEI. CDR3 DNA sequence: TGTGCCAGCGGGTCACAGAGGGTCGGGAATGAGCAGTTCTTC. It encodes CASGSQRVGNEQFF.

This clone was detected only a few times. The V and J genes are TRBV5-5 and TRBJ2-2; perhaps TRBD1 as D (5 bases). This CDR3 contains 13 residues. With 4 bases removed from V and 5 bases from J, the gap between germline ends came to 9 bases. Germline V CDR1 and CDR2: SGHKS, YYEKEE (reference sequence). In DNA, the CDR3 is TGTGCCAGCAGCGCGTCAGGGACCGGGGAGCTGTTTTTT. This gives the protein CASSASGTGELFF.

V gene TRBV7-9 combines with J gene TRBJ2-7, with 9 bases matching TRBD1. In germline, CDR1 is SEHNR, CDR2 FQNEAQ (reference sequence). V dropped 6 bases and J dropped 5; count of bases not matched to a gene: 8. CDR3 length: 14 residues. The CDR3 sequence: CASSGTGSWNEQYF. Written as DNA, the CDR3 is TGTGCCAGCAGTGGGACAGGGTCTTGGAACGAGCAGTACTTC.

The chain is built from TRBV19 and TRBJ2-1, with 10 bases identical to TRBD2. This CDR3 has 15 amino acids. V gave up 3 bases and J gave up 6 bases; unmatched junction bases: 5. Germline CDR1 reads LNHDA; CDR2 reads SQIVND (reference sequence). In nucleotides, the CDR3 is TGTGCCAGTAGTATTTCTAGCGGGAGTTTCAATGAGCAGTTCTTC. This gives the protein CASSISSGSFNEQFF.

This clone was seen only a few times. The chain recombines TRBV11-3 with TRBJ2-1; 12 nucleotides match TRBD2. The germline gives CDR1 SGHNT, CDR2 YENEEA. With 5 bases clipped from V and 4 bases from J, the junction kept 6 bases outside the gene matches. CDR3 length equals 16 residues. The CDR3 DNA reads TGTGCCAGCAGCACCAGGACTAGCGGGACTTACAATGAGCAGTTCTTC. It codes for CASSTRTSGTYNEQFF.

The CDR3 region has the DNA TGTGCCAGCAGCTTTGGGACAGCTCCTCCTGGGTTATACGAGCAGTACTTC. Translated, it gives CASSFGTAPPGLYEQYF. The chain combines TRBV7-8 with TRBJ2-7; TRBD1 matches 7 bases. Germline CDR1 reads SGHVS; CDR2 reads FQNEAQ. This CDR3 is built from 17 residues. J was trimmed by 4 bases and V by 3 bases; bases with no gene match: 15. The full variable domain, completed using reference TRBV7-8 and TRBJ2-7, is GAGVSQSPRYKVAKRGQDVALRCDPISGHVSLFWYQQALGQGPEFLTYFQNEAQLDKSGLPSDRFFAERPEGSVSTLKIQRTQQEDSAVYLCASSFGTAPPGLYEQYFGPGTRLTVT.

The CDR3 protein is CASSLDPAGGETQYF. CDR3 coding DNA: TGTGCCAGCAGCTTAGATCCAGCGGGGGGAGAGACCCAGTACTTC. The V and J genes are TRBV11-2 and TRBJ2-5; 9 bases fit TRBD2. This CDR3 comprises 15 residues. Germline V lookup: CDR1 SGHAT, CDR2 FQNNGV. Trimming cost V 0 bases and J 4 bases; bases outside gene matches: 3.

V gene TRBV30 combines with J gene TRBJ2-4; TRBD1 is a possible D gene (5 bases). Per the germline V gene, CDR1 is GTSNPN and CDR2 is SVGIG (reference sequence). This CDR3 has 16 amino acids. V lost 5 bases and J lost 5, with 22 bases in between. CDR3 protein: CAWGRVRQSPENIQYF. In DNA form, the CDR3 reads TGTGCCTGGGGACGCGTTCGACAGTCGCCAGAAAACATTCAGTACTTC.

The V gene is TRBV4-2, the J gene TRBJ2-1, with 9 bases fitting TRBD2. J lost 5 bases, V lost 1 base, and 9 bases had no gene match. Looked up from germline, CDR1 is LGHNA and CDR2 is YNFKEQ. The CDR3 totals 17 residues. The CDR3 nucleotides are TGTGCCAGCAGCCAAGCCTTGGGGCGGGAGGGAAACAATGAGCAGTTCTTC. Translating gives CASSQALGREGNNEQFF.

A few counts support this clone. A read error may produce the germline difference seen at one junction end. The rearrangement links TRBV30 to TRBJ2-7; possible D gene TRBD1, 6 bases. Germline CDR1 GTSNPN, CDR2 SVGIG (reference sequence). The CDR3 extends over 10 amino acids. CDR3 DNA: TGTGCCTGGAGTGTACGGACAGAGGACTTC. It is translated as CAWSVRTEDF.

This chain connects TRBV2 to TRBJ2-2, with D unclear. CDR1 is SNHLY, CDR2 FYNNEI, per germline. The length of the CDR3 is 14 residues. Trimming shortened V by 1 base and J by 5 bases, and 8 bases separated the two germline ends. The CDR3: CASSEEQLTGELFF. The CDR3 DNA sequence: TGTGCCAGCAGTGAAGAACAGCTTACCGGGGAGCTGTTTTTT.

The count of this clone is one. The chain uses TRBV11-2 and TRBJ2-7; D is unclear. Germline V lookup: CDR1 SGHAT, CDR2 FQNNGV. The CDR3 is 14 residues long. Trimming removed 3 bases from V and 2 bases from J, with 11 bases in between. Written as DNA, the CDR3 is TGTGCCAGCAGCTTGGTAGGCGGCCCCTACGAGCAGTACTTC. Translation gives CASSLVGGPYEQYF.

V usage is TRBV11-2 and J usage is TRBJ2-1; D is ambiguous. Germline CDR1 SGHAT, CDR2 FQNNGV. Trimming pared 1 base from V and 12 bases from J, leaving 13 bases between. The CDR3 is 13 amino acids. This CDR3 is CASSLGGVYLQFF. The CDR3 bases are TGTGCCAGCAGCTTAGGAGGCGTCTACCTGCAGTTCTTC.

This clone has more than one count but fewer than ten. The V call is TRBV11-2, the J call TRBJ2-5, with 15 bases identical to TRBD2. Gene TRBJ2-7 matches the end of the DNA better, so the J call may be wrong. The CDR3 length is 17 residues. Germline-derived CDR1 and CDR2 are SGHAT and FQNNGV. The CDR3 spells CASRQGTSGRPTYEQYF. CDR3 bases: TGTGCCAGCAGGCAAGGGACTAGCGGGAGGCCTACGTACGAGCAGTACTTC.

J is TRBJ2-3 and V is TRBV5-4; 9 nucleotides align to TRBD2. The CDR3 has 17 residues. V lost 0 bases, J lost 5 bases, and 10 bases stayed unmatched. The V gene's germline CDR1 is SGHNT and CDR2 YYREEE (reference sequence). The CDR3 here is CASSLGGRAGGLDTQYF. The CDR3 coding sequence is TGTGCCAGCAGCTTGGGGGGTCGAGCGGGAGGTTTAGATACGCAGTATTTT.